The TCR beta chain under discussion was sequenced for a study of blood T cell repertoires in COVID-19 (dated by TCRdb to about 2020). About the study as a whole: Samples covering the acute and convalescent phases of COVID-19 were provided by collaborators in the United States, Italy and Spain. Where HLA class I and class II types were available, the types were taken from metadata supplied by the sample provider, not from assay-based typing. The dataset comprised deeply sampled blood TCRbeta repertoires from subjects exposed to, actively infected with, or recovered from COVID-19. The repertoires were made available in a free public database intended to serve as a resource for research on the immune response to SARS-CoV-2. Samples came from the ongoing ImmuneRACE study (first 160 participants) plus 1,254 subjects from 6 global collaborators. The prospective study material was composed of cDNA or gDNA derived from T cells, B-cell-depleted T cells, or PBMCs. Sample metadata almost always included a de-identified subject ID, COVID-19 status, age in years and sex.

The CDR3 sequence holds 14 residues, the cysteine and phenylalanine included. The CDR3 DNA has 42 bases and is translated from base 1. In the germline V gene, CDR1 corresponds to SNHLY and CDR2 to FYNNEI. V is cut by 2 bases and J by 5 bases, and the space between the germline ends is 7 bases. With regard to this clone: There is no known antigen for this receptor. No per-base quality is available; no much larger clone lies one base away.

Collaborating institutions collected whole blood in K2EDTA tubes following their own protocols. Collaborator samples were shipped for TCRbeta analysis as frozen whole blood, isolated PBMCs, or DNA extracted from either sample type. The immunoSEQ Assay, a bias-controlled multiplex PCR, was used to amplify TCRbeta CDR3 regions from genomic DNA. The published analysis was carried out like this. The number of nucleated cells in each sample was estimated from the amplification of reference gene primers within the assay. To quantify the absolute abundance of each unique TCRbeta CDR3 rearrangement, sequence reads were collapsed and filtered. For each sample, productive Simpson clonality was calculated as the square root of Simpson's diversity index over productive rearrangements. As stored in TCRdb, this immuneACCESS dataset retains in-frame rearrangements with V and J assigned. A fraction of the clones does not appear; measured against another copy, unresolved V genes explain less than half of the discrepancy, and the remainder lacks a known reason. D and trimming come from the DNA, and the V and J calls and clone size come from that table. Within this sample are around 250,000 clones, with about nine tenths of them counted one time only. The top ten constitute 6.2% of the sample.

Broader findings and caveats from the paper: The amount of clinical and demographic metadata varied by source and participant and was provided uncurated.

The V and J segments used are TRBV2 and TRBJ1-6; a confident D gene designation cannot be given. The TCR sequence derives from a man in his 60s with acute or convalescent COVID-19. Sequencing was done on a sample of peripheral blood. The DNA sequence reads TGTGCCAGCAGTGAAATGGCGGATAATTCACCCCTCCACTTT. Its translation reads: CASSEMADNSPLHF.